The next 15 T cell receptor beta chains were all read from a single sample in a study of cytomegalovirus exposure and HLA in healthy donors. Primers included in the PCR were 60 Vbeta and 13 Jbeta primers. Profiled with immunoSEQ multiplex PCR; TCRdb holds only in-frame clones, not every one. The sample contains over 130,000 clones, approximately 80% of which appear only once. The sample comprised PBMCs. These receptors came from a male donor in good health and CMV-seronegative.

V usage is TRBV4-3 and J usage is TRBJ2-3; 8 nucleotides match TRBD2. With 0 bases clipped from V and 2 bases from J, the junction kept 13 bases outside the gene matches. CDR3 length: 19 amino acids. Germline lookup yields CDR1 LGHNA and CDR2 YSLEER. CDR3 residues: CASSQENQGLVAVTDTQYF. The CDR3 DNA reads as TGCGCCAGCAGCCAAGAGAACCAGGGACTAGTGGCGGTCACAGATACGCAGTATTTT.

The chain has TRBV7-2 and TRBJ1-5, with D hard to call. This CDR3 has 15 amino acids. V was cut by 1 base and J by 3 bases, with 10 bases left in between. CDR1 and CDR2 (germline): SGHTA, FQGNSA. As DNA, the CDR3 is TGTGCCAGCAGCTTAGGCGCTACTAACAATCAGCCCCAGCATTTT. Its translation: CASSLGATNNQPQHF.

This clone was observed a few times. The chain uses TRBV4-3 and TRBJ1-4; D not resolved. CDR3 length: 15 residues. Germline V CDR1 and CDR2: LGHNA, YSLEER. V was trimmed by 3 bases and J by 8 bases, leaving 16 bases between them. The CDR3 loop reads CASSHEGAGYEKLFF. The CDR3 region has the DNA TGCGCCAGCAGCCACGAAGGCGCAGGTTACGAAAAACTGTTTTTT.

The chain is built from TRBV5-4 and TRBJ2-5; D may be TRBD2 (6 bases). Germline V gene sequence: CDR1 SGHNT, CDR2 YYREEE (reference sequence). Trimming pared 2 bases from V and 2 bases from J, leaving 10 bases between. The CDR3 loop spans 14 amino acids. This CDR3 is CASSFFRGQETQYF. CDR3 DNA sequence: TGTGCCAGCAGCTTTTTTCGGGGGCAAGAGACCCAGTACTTC.

In DNA form, the CDR3 reads TGTGCCAGCAGCGTAGGCGATAGGACAACCGGGGAGCTGTTTTTT. It translates to CASSVGDRTTGELFF. This rearrangement joins TRBV9 to TRBJ2-2, with D possibly matching TRBD1 (5 bases). V lost 0 bases, J lost 5 bases, and 11 bases lay in between. The CDR3 totals 15 residues. Germline CDR1 SGDLS, CDR2 YYNGEE.

The chain employs TRBV9 and TRBJ2-2; D is uncertain. Germline V gene lookup returns CDR1 SGDLS and CDR2 YYNGEE. The CDR3 length is 13 residues. The V end lost 6 bases, the J end lost 3 bases, and 9 bases lay between the germline ends. Written as DNA, the CDR3 is TGTGCCAGCAACCTAGGCCACACCGGGGAGCTGTTTTTT. This sequence encodes CASNLGHTGELFF. The variable domain in full, with the rest retrieved from reference TRBV9 and TRBJ2-2, is DSGVTQTPKHLITATGQRVTLRCSPRSGDLSVYWYQQSLDQGLQFLIQYYNGEERAKGNILERFSAQQFPDLHSELNLSSLELGDSALYFCASNLGHTGELFFGEGSRLTVL.

This clone was picked up one time. The rearrangement links TRBV4-3 to TRBJ2-1; 9 nucleotides line up with TRBD2. Unmatched junction bases numbered 10, after V lost 1 base and J lost 9 bases. The CDR3 runs to 16 residues. Germline CDR1 is LGHNA and CDR2 is YSLEER. Here the CDR3 DNA reads TGCGCCAGCAGCCAAGCTGAATCTAGCGGGATTGGTGAGCAGTTCTTC. This gives the protein CASSQAESSGIGEQFF.

The CDR3 protein is CASSTGGASEAFF. The CDR3 nucleotides are TGTGCCAGCAGTACCGGGGGGGCGTCGGAAGCTTTCTTT. The chain combines TRBV28 with TRBJ1-1; perhaps TRBD1 as D (6 bases). Trimming stripped 5 bases from V and 8 bases from J, with 15 bases between. This CDR3 has 13 residues. Looked up from germline, CDR1 is MDHEN and CDR2 is SYDVKM.

The chain is built from TRBV25-1 and TRBJ2-1; 11 nucleotides agree with TRBD2. V shed 4 bases, J shed 7 bases, and the junction held 9 bases outside the gene matches. CDR1 MGHDK and CDR2 SYGVNS come from the germline V gene. This CDR3 is 16 amino acids long. The CDR3 spells CASSGPSGRNWNEQFF. The CDR3 DNA is TGTGCCAGCAGTGGGCCTAGCGGGAGGAATTGGAATGAGCAGTTCTTC.

The DNA for the CDR3 is TGCGCCAGCAGCCAAGGACTTAGCAATGAGCAGTTCTTC. Translating gives CASSQGLSNEQFF. The rearrangement links TRBV4-3 to TRBJ2-1, with unresolved D. V was shortened by 1 base and J by 6 bases, with 7 bases between the two germline ends. This CDR3 has 13 amino acids. The germline gives CDR1 LGHNA, CDR2 YSLEER.

The chain employs TRBV10-2 and TRBJ2-3; the D is unclear. The V and J ends lost 7 bases and 6 bases respectively, with 11 bases between them. CDR3 length: 12 residues. Germline lookup yields CDR1 WSHSY and CDR2 SAAADI. CDR3 sequence reads: CASKESGDTQYF. The CDR3 nucleotides read TGCGCCAGCAAGGAGTCGGGCGATACGCAGTATTTT.

This chain joins TRBV12-5 and TRBJ1-1; 7 bases align to TRBD1. Trimming cost V 10 bases and J 2 bases; bases outside gene matches: 13. The V gene's germline CDR1 is LGHNT and CDR2 FRNRAP. This CDR3 region has 15 residues. The DNA for the CDR3 is TGTGCTACGGCCGGGACAGAGACCGCCAACACTGAAGCTTTCTTT. Its translation is CATAGTETANTEAFF.

This clone ranks as medium-sized. V is TRBV4-3 and J is TRBJ2-2, with 7 bases aligning to TRBD2. The V and J ends lost 4 bases and 6 bases, in that order; junction bases with no gene match: 11. Germline lookup yields CDR1 LGHNA and CDR2 YSLEER. The CDR3 runs to 16 residues. CDR3 region: CASSLTAGEGSGELFF. In DNA, the CDR3 is TGCGCCAGCAGCCTTACGGCGGGAGAGGGTTCCGGGGAGCTGTTTTTT.

This chain joins TRBV6-5 and TRBJ2-7, with 9 positions matching TRBD2. The V gene end was trimmed by 4 bases and the J gene end by 9 bases; junction bases not matched to a gene: 13. The germline gives CDR1 MNHEY, CDR2 SVGAGI. This CDR3 has 15 residues. The CDR3 nucleotides read TGTGCCAGCAGTTGGGATTTAGCGGGAGACATTGGGCAGTACTTC. Its translation: CASSWDLAGDIGQYF.

The chain employs TRBV28 and TRBJ1-3; D is unresolved. Germline-derived CDR1 and CDR2 are MDHEN and SYDVKM. This CDR3 has 16 residues. Trimming removed 7 bases at V and 3 bases at J, with 19 bases between. CDR3 nucleotide sequence: TGTGCCAGCACCAGCGGTGGTTGGTTCTATGGAAACACCATATATTTT. Its protein is CASTSGGWFYGNTIYF. The full variable domain, completed using reference TRBV28 and TRBJ1-3, is DVKVTQSSRYLVKRTGEKVFLECVQDMDHENMFWYRQDPGLGLRLIYFSYDVKMKEKGDIPEGYSVSREKKERFSLILESASTNQTSMYLCASTSGGWFYGNTIYFGEGSWLTVV.